These T cell receptor beta chains were read from a single sample in a study of regulatory T cells in long-lasting Graves disease. MiXCR was run by TCRdb on the multiplex PCR reads, yielding one entry per CDR3 protein. This sample has roughly 420,000 distinct CDR3 sequences, with about a sixth found just once. The data also belong to a second study, concerning T cells in Graves' hyperthyroidism and ophthalmopathy.

The sample in question was peripheral blood mononuclear cells (PBMCs), obtained at new diagnosis, from a patient treated with antithyroid drugs. The receptor set was obtained from a woman in her twenties or thirties with Graves disease. The CDR3 runs from the conserved cysteine through the conserved F or W.

v_call cdr3_aa
TRBV28 CASSPPCPVGVCNQPQHF
TRBV7-8 CASSPGLGRSYEQYF
TRBV24-1 CATSNGGYEQYF
TRBV6-2/TRBV6-3 CASSYLQGSKETQYF
TRBV11-2 CASSLDLPTSLEDTQYF
TRBV13 CASSVGLAVYNEQFF
TRBV13 CASSSGTSSHEQYF
TRBV6-2/TRBV6-3 CASSFSISRGLLYNEQFF
TRBV6-2/TRBV6-3 CASTPRDRGSYEQYF
TRBV10-3 CAISGTFAGELFF
TRBV20-1 CSARVLAGNEQFF
TRBV5-1 CASSPQGNGVRYNEQFF
TRBV19 CASQQRGGSITGTLLSGANVLTF
TRBV7-9 CASSSEPWPQHF
TRBV6-1 CASSTGTGPYNEQFF
TRBV19 CASSEGRLDQPQHF
TRBV29-1 CSVTTRAYEQYF
TRBV28 CASSALPTFEAFF
TRBV5-4 CASSFYSTDTQYF
TRBV14 CASSGESYNGYTF
TRBV7-9 CASVRTAEETQYF
TRBV2 CASRDSEAFF
TRBV6-5 CASSYSTGGRAKNIQYF
TRBV20-1 CSASRDFEDTQYF
TRBV7-9 CASSPLQNEQYF
TRBV6-9 CASSYWETDTQYF
TRBV20-1 CSAPLAGEGYEQYF